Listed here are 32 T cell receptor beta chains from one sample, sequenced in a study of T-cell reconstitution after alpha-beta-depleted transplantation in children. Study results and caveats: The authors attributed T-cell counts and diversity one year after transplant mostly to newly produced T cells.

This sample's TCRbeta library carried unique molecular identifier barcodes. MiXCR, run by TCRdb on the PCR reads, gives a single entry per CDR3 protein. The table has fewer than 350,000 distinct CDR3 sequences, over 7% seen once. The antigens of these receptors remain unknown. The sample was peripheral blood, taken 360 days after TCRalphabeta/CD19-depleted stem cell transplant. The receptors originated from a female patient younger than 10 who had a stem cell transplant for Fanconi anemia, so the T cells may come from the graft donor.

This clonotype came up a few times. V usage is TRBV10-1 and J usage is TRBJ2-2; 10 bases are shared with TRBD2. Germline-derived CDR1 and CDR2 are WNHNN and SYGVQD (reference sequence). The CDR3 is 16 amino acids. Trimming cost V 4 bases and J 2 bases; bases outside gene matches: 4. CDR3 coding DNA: TGCGCCAGCAGTGTTCGGACTAGCGGTAACACCGGGGAGCTGTTTTTT. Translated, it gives CASSVRTSGNTGELFF.

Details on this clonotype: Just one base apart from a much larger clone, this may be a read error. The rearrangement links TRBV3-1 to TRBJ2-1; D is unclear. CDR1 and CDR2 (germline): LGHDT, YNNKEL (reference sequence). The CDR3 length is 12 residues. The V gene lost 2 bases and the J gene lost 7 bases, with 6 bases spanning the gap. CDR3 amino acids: CASSQFENEQFF. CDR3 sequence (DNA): TGTGCCAGCAGCCAATTCGAGAATGAGCAGTTCTTC.

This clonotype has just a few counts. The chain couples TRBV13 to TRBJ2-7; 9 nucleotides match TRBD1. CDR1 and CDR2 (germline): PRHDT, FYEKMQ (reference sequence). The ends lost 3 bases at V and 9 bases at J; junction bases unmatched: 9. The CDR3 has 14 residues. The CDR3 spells CASSLGTGPSGQYF. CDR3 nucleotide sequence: TGTGCCAGCAGCTTGGGGACAGGGCCTTCGGGGCAGTACTTC.

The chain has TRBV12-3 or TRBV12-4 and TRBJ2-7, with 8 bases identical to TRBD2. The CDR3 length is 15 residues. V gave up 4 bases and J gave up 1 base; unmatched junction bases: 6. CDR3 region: CASSSGTSSSYEQYF. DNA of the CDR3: TGTGCCAGCAGTTCCGGGACTAGTTCATCCTACGAGCAGTACTTC.

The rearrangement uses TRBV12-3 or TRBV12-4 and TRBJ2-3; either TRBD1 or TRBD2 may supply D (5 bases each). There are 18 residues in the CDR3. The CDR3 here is CTISLLQLGTRRRDTQYF. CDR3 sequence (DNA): TGTACCATCAGTTTACTCCAGTTAGGGACCAGACGTCGAGATACGCAGTATTTT.

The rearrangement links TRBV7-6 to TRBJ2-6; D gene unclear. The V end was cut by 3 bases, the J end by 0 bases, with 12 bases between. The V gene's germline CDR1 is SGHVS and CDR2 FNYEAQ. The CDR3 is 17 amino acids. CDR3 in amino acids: CASSFSAVSSGANVLTF. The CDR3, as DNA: TGTGCCAGCAGCTTTTCAGCCGTTAGCTCTGGGGCCAACGTCCTGACTTTC.

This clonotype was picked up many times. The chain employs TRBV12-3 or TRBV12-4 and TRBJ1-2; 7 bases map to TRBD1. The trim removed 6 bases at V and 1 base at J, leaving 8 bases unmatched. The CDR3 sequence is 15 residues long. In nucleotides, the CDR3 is TGTGCCAGCAGGGGGGACAGTCTCGTTAACTATGGCTACACCTTC. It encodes CASRGDSLVNYGYTF.

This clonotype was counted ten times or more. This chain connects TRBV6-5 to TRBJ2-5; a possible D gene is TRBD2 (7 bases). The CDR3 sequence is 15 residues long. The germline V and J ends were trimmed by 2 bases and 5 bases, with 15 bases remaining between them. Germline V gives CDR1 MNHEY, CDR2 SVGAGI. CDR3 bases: TGTGCCAGCAGTTACGGCGGGGGCTGGGGGGAGACCCAGTACTTC. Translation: CASSYGGGWGETQYF.

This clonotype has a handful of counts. CDR3 nucleotide sequence: TGTGCCAGCAGCAATGGAGCGAACACCGGGGAGCTGTTTTTT. Translation: CASSNGANTGELFF. This sequence joins TRBV2 and TRBJ2-2; no clear D gene. Between the trimmed V and J ends, which lost 6 bases and 0 bases, there was a span of 8 bases. CDR1 is SNHLY, CDR2 FYNNEI, per germline. This CDR3 contains 14 residues.

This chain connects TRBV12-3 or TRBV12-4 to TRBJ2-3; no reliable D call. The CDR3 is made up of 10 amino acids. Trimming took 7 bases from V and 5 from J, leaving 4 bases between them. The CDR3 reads CASKGDTQYF. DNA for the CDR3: TGTGCCAGCAAGGGAGATACGCAGTATTTT.

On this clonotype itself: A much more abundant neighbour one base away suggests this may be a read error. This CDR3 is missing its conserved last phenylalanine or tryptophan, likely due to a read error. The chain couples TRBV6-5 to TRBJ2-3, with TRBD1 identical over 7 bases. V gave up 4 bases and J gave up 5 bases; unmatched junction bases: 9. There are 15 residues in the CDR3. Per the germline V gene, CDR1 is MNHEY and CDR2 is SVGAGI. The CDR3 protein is CASSSGTSGGDTQYV. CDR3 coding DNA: TGTGCCAGCAGTTCCGGGACCTCAGGGGGAGATACGCAGTATGTT.

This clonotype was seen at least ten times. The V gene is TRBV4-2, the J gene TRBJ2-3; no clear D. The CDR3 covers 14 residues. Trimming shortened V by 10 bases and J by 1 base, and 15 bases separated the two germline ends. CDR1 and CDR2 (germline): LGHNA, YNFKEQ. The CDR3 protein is CATRGSSGTDTQYF. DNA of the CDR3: TGTGCCACACGAGGATCAAGTGGCACAGATACGCAGTATTTT.

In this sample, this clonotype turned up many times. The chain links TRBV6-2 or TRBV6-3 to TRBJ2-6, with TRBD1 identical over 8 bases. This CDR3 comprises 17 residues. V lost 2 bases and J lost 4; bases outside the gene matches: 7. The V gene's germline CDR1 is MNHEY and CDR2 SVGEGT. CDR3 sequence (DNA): TGTGCCAGCAGTTACGCGAGACAGGGGAGCGGGGCCAACGTCCTGACTTTC. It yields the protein CASSYARQGSGANVLTF.

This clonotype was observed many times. CDR3: CASSQDRTAPTDTQYF. The CDR3 coding sequence is TGCGCCAGCAGCCAAGACCGGACAGCGCCCACAGATACGCAGTATTTT. The rearrangement links TRBV4-3 to TRBJ2-3; TRBD1 might be the D (6 bases). The V and J ends lost 0 bases and 2 bases respectively, with 12 bases between them. Germline CDR1 is LGHNA and CDR2 is YSLEER. The CDR3 has 16 amino acids.

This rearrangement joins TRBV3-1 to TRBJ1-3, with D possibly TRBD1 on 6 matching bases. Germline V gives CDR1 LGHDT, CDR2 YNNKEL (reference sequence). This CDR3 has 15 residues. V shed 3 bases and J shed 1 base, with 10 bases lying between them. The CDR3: CASSHLDRSGNTIYF. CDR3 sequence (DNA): TGTGCCAGCAGCCATCTCGACAGGTCTGGAAACACCATATATTTT. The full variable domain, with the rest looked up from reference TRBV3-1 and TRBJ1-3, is DTAVSQTPKYLVTQMGNDKSIKCEQNLGHDTMYWYKQDSKKFLKIMFSYNNKELIINETVPNRFSPKSPDKAHLNLHINSLELGDSAVYFCASSHLDRSGNTIYFGEGSWLTVV.

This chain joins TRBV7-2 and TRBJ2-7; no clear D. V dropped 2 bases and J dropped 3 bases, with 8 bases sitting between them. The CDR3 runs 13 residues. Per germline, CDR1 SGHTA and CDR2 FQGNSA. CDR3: CASSLPNSYEQYF. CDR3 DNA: TGTGCCAGCAGCTTACCGAACAGCTACGAGCAGTACTTC.

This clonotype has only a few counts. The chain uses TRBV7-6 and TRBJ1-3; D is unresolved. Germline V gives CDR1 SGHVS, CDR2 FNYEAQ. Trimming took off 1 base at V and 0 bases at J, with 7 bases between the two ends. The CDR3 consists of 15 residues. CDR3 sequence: CASSLGVASGNTIYF. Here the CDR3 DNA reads TGTGCCAGCAGCTTAGGCGTGGCCTCTGGAAACACCATATATTTT.

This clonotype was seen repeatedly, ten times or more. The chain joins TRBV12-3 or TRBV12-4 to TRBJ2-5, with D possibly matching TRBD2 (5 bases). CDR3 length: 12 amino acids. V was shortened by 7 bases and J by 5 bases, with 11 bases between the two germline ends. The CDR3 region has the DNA TGTGCCAGCAACACGGGGAACGAGACCCAGTACTTC. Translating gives CASNTGNETQYF.

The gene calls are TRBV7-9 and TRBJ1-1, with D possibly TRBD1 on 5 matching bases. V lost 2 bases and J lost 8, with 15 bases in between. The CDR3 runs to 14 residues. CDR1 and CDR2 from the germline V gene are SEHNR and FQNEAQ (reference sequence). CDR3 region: CASSLLGLGGEAFF. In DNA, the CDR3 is TGTGCCAGCAGCTTATTAGGACTCGGGGGGGAAGCTTTCTTT.

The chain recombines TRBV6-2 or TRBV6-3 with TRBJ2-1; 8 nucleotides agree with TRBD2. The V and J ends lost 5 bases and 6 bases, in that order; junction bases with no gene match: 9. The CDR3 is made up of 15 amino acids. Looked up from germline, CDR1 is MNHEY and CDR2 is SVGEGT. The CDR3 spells CASSRGAGETNEQFF. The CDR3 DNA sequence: TGTGCCAGCAGTAGGGGAGCGGGGGAAACCAATGAGCAGTTCTTC.

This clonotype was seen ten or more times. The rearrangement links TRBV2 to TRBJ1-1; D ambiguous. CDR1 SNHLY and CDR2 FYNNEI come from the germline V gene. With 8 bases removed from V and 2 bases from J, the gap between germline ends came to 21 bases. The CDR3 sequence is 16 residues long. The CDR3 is CASGPTPAPRNTEAFF. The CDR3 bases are TGTGCCAGCGGGCCGACCCCCGCCCCACGTAACACTGAAGCTTTCTTT.

The CDR3 DNA follows: TGTGCCAGCAGCCCACGGACAGGGAGCTCCTACGAGCAGTACTTC. It is translated as CASSPRTGSSYEQYF. The chain is built from TRBV5-5 and TRBJ2-7, with TRBD1 matching over 8 bases. Unmatched junction bases numbered 6, after V lost 4 bases and J lost 0 bases. The CDR3 loop spans 15 amino acids. Germline CDR1 reads SGHKS; CDR2 reads YYEKEE (reference sequence).

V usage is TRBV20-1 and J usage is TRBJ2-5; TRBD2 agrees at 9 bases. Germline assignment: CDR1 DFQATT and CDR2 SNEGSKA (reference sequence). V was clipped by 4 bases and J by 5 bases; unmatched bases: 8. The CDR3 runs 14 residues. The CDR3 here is CSATFGLAMETQYF. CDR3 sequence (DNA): TGCAGTGCTACATTCGGACTAGCGATGGAGACCCAGTACTTC.

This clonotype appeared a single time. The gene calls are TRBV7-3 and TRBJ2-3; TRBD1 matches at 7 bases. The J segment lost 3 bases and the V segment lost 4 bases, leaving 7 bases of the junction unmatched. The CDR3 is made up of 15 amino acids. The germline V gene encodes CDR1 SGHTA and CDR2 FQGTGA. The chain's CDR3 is CASSYRDSQTDTQYF. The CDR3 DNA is TGTGCCAGCAGCTACCGGGACAGTCAAACAGATACGCAGTATTTT.

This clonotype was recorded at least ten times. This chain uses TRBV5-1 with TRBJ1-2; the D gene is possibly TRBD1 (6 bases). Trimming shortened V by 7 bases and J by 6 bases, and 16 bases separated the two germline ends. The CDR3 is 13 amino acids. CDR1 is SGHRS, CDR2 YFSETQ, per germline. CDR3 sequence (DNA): TGCGCCAGCTACAGGGACCTCCGTGATGGCTACACCTTC. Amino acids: CASYRDLRDGYTF.

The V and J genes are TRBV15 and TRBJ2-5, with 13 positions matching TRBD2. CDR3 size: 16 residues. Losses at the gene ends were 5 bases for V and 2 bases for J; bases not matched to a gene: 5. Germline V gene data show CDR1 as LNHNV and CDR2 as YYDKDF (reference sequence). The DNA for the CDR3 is TGTGCCACCAGCCCCGGGACTAGCGGGGTTCAAGAGACCCAGTACTTC. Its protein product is CATSPGTSGVQETQYF.

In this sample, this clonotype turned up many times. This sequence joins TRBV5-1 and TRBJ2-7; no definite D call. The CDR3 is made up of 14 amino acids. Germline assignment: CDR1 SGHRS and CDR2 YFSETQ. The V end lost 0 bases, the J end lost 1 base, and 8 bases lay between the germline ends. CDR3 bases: TGCGCCAGCAGCTTGGATATGAGTTCCTACGAGCAGTACTTC. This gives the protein CASSLDMSSYEQYF.

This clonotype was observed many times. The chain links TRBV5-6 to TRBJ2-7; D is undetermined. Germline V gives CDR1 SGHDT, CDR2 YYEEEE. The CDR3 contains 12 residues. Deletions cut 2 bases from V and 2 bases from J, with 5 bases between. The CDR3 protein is CASSFQAYEQYF. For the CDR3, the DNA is TGTGCCAGCAGCTTTCAGGCCTACGAGCAGTACTTC. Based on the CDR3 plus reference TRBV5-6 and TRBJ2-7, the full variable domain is DAGVTQSPTHLIKTRGQQVTLRCSPKSGHDTVSWYQQALGQGPQFIFQYYEEEERQRGNFPDRFSGHQFPNYSSELNVNALLLGDSALYLCASSFQAYEQYFGPGTRLTVT.

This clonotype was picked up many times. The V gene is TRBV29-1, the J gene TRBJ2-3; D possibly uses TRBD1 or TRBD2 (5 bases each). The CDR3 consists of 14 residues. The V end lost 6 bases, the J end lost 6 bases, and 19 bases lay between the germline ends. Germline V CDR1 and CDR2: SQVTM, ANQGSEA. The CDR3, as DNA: TGCAGCGTCCAAGGGGACCTTCAAAGGGATACGCAGTATTTT. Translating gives CSVQGDLQRDTQYF.

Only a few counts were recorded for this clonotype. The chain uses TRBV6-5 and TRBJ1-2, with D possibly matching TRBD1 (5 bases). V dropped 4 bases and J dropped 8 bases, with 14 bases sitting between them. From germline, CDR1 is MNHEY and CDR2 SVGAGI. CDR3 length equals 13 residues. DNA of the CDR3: TGTGCCAGCAGTTGGGGACCGCGCAACGGCTACACCTTC. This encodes CASSWGPRNGYTF.

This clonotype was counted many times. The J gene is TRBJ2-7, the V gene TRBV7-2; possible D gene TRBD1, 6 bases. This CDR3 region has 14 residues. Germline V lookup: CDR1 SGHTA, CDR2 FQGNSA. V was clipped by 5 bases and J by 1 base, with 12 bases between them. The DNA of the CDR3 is TGTGCCAGCAGCGTTAGACAGGTTTCCTACGAGCAGTACTTC. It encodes CASSVRQVSYEQYF.

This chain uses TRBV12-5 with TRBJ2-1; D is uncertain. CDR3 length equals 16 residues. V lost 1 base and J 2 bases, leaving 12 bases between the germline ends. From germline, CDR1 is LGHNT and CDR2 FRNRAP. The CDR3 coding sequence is TGTGCTAGTGGTTTGGACCCGACACACACCTACAATGAGCAGTTCTTC. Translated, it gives CASGLDPTHTYNEQFF.